This T cell receptor (beta chain) was identified in a study of blood T cell repertoires in COVID-19. Here immunoSEQ multiplex PCR was the method, and the copy in TCRdb shows in-frame clones only, minus some. The sample lists 100,000 or so clones; over 75% were seen once. This clone was seen more than once but under ten times. Germline V CDR1 and CDR2: SGDLS, YYNGEE. The CDR3 is made up of 16 amino acids. The V end lost 4 bases, the J end lost 0 bases, and 14 bases lay between the germline ends. The rearrangement uses TRBV9 and TRBJ2-1; D gene uncertain. The origin of this receptor is an older man with active or convalescent COVID-19. Sequencing was performed on peripheral blood. CDR3 in amino acids: CASSQYASSSYNEQFF. CDR3 in DNA: TGTGCCAGCAGCCAGTACGCTTCAAGCTCCTACAATGAGCAGTTCTTC.